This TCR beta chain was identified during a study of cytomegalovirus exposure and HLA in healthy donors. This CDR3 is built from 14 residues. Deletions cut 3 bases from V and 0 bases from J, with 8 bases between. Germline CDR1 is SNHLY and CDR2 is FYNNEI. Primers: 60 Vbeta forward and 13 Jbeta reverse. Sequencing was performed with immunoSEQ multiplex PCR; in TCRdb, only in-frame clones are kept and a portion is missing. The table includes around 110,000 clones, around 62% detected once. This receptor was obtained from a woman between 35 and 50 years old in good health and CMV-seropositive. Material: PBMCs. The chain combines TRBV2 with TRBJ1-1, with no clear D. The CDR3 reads CASSDSQVNTEAFF. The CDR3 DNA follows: TGTGCCAGCAGTGACTCACAAGTGAACACTGAAGCTTTCTTT.